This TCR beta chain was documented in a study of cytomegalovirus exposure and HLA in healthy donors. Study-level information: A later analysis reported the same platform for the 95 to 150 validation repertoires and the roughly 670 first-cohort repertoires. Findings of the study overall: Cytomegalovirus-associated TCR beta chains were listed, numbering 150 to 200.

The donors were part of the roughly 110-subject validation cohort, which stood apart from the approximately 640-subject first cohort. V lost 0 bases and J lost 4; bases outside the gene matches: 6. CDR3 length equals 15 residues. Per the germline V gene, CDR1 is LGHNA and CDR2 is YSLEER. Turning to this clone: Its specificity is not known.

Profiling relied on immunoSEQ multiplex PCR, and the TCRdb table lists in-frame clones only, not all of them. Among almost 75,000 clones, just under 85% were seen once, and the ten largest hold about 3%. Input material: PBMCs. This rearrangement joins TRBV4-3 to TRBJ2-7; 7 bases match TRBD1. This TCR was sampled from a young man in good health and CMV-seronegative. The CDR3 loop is CASSQEWKDRYEQYF. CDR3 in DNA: TGCGCCAGCAGCCAAGAATGGAAGGACAGGTACGAGCAGTACTTC.